The clone carrying this T cell receptor (beta chain) was seen only once. This specimen belongs to a study of blood T cell repertoires in COVID-19. Study as a whole: Sites across the United States, Italy and Spain contributed samples from acute and convalescent COVID-19.

V lost 2 bases and J lost 1; bases outside the gene matches: 2. Germline CDR1 and CDR2: MNHNS and SASEGT. CDR3 length equals 16 residues. Authors' processing steps: Counts of nucleated cells, estimated from reference gene primer amplification, were obtained. Sequencing used immunoSEQ multiplex PCR; TCRdb keeps in-frame clones, though not all of them. From that table come the V and J calls and clone size; the DNA was used to work out D and trimming. The table lists under 80,000 clones, approximately 90% of them singletons. The TCR was taken from a human donor in a cohort sampled during active COVID-19. The chain uses TRBV6-1 and TRBJ2-5, with TRBD2 matching over 12 bases. Sequenced input: peripheral blood. CDR3 nucleotide sequence: TGTGCCAGCAGTGAACCGACTAGCGGGAGCCAAGAGACCCAGTACTTC. Its protein is CASSEPTSGSQETQYF.